This TCR beta chain emerged from a study of T cells in Graves' hyperthyroidism and ophthalmopathy. The study, taken as a whole, reports: The model anticipated ophthalmopathy a median approximately 6.6 months pre-onset.

Exclusion criteria comprised uncontrolled infection, other autoimmune disease, pregnancy or lactation. Trimming took 4 bases from V and 5 from J; bases not matched to a gene: 9. Germline CDR1 and CDR2: MGHDK and SYGVNS. The CDR3 runs 16 residues. RNA transcripts were the template for amplifying TCR beta CDR3 regions. HTBI primers were the set used in a first-round RT-PCR of the TCR CDR3. TCRdb passed the multiplex PCR reads through MiXCR, listing each CDR3 protein once. The table lists about 410,000 distinct CDR3 sequences, approximately 14% of them singletons. Of note for this clonotype: What it binds is unknown.

The source material was blood. The source is a young man with Graves' ophthalmopathy. This chain links TRBV25-1 with TRBJ2-2, with 8 bases matching TRBD2. The CDR3 spells CASSAGGAGRTGELFF. The CDR3 DNA is TGTGCCAGCAGTGCCGGGGGGGCAGGGAGGACCGGGGAGCTGTTTTTT.